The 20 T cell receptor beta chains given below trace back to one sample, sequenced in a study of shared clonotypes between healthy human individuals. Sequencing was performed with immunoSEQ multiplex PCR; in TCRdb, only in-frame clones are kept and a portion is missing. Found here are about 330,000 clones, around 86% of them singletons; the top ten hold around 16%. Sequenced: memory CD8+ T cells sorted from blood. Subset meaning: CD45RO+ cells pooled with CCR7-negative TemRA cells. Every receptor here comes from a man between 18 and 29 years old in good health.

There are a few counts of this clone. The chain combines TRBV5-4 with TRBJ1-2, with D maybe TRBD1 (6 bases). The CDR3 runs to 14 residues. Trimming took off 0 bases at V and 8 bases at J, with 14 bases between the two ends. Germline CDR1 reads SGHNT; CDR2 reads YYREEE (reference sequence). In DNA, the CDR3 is TGTGCCAGCAGCTTGGAGGGGGGGCGTGCGGGCTACACCTTC. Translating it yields CASSLEGGRAGYTF.

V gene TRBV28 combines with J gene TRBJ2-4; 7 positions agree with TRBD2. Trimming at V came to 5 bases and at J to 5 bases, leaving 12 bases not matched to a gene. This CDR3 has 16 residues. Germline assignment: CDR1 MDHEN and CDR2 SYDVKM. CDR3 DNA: TGTGCCAGCAGTCCCTTTGCGGGGGACCGGGAAAACATTCAGTACTTC. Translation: CASSPFAGDRENIQYF.

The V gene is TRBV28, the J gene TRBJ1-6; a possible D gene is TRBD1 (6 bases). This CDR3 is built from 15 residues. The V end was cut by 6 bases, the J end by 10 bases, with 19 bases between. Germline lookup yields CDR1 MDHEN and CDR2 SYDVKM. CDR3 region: CASSGTGLSGSPLHF. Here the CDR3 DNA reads TGTGCCAGCAGCGGTACAGGGCTAAGCGGATCACCCCTCCACTTT.

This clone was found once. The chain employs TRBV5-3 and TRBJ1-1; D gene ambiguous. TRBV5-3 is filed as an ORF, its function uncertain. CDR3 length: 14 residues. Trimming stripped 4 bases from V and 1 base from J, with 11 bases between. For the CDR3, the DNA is TGTGCCAGAAGCCTCCCCGGGCAGAACACTGAAGCTTTCTTT. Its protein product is CARSLPGQNTEAFF.

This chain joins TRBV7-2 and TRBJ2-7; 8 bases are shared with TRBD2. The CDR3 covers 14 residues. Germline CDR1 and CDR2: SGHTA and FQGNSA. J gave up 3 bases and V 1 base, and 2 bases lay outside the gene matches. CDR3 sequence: CASSLGLAGYEQYF. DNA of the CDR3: TGTGCCAGCAGCTTAGGCCTAGCGGGCTACGAGCAGTACTTC.

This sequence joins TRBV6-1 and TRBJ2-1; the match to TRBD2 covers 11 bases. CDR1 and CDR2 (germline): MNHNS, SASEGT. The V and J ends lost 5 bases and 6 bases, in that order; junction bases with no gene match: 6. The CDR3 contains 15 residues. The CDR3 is CASSPTSGNGNEQFF. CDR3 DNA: TGTGCCAGCAGTCCGACTAGCGGGAATGGCAATGAGCAGTTCTTC.

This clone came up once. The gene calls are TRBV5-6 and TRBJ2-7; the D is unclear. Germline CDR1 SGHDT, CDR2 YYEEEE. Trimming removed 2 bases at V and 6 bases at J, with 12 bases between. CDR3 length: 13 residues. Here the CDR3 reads CASSFQTGVEQYF. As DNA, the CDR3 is TGTGCCAGCAGCTTCCAAACTGGGGTCGAGCAGTACTTC.

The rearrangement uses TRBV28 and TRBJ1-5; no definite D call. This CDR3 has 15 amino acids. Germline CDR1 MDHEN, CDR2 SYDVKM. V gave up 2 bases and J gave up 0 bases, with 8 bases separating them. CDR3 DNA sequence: TGTGCCAGCAGTTTAACAGCTTTTAGCAATCAGCCCCAGCATTTT. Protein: CASSLTAFSNQPQHF.

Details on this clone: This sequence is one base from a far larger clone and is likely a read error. The CDR3 protein is CASVTGELFF. For the CDR3, the DNA is TGTGCCAGCGTGACCGGGGAGCTGTTTTTT. The V gene is TRBV7-9, the J gene TRBJ2-2; no firm D call. The V gene's germline CDR1 is SEHNR and CDR2 FQNEAQ (reference sequence). There are 10 residues in the CDR3. Trimming took 8 bases from V and 5 from J, leaving 3 bases between them.

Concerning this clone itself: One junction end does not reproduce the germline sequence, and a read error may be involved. The CDR3 here is CASSPTGTGSSEQYF. The CDR3 nucleotides read TGTGCCAGCAGTCCTACCGGGACAGGGTCCTCCGAGCAGTACTTC. The chain has TRBV6-5 and TRBJ2-7; 9 nucleotides align to TRBD1. Germline V gene sequence: CDR1 MNHEY, CDR2 SVGAGI. This CDR3 has 15 amino acids.

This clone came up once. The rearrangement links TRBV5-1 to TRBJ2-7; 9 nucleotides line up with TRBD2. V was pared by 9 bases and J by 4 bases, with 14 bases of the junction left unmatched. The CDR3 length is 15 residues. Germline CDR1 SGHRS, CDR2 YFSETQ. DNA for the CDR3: TGCGCCAACTTTTACCTCGGACTAGCGAGGTACGAGCAGTACTTC. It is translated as CANFYLGLARYEQYF.

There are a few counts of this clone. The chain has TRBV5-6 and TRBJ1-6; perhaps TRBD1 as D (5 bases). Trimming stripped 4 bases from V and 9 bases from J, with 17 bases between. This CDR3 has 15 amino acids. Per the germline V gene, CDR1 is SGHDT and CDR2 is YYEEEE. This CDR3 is CASSHSETGGSPLHF. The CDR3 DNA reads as TGTGCCAGCAGCCACTCAGAAACCGGGGGTTCACCCCTCCACTTT.

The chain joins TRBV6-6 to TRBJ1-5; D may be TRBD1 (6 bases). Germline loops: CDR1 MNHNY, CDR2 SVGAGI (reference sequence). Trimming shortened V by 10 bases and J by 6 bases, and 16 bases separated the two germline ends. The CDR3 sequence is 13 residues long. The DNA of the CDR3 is TGTGCCATCAAGGGGGGCGCGGGTCAGCCCCAGCATTTT. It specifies CAIKGGAGQPQHF.

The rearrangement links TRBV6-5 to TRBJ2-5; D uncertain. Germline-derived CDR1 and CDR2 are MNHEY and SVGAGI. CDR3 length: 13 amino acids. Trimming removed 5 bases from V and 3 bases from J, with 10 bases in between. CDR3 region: CASSGLFEETQYF. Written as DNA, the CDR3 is TGTGCCAGCAGTGGCCTCTTTGAAGAGACCCAGTACTTC.

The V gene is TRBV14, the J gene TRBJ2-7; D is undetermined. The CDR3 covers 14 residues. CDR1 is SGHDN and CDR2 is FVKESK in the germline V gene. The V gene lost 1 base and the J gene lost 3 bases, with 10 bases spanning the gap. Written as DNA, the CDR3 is TGTGCCAGCAGCCAAGGCTTGATAGGCTACGAGCAGTACTTC. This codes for CASSQGLIGYEQYF.

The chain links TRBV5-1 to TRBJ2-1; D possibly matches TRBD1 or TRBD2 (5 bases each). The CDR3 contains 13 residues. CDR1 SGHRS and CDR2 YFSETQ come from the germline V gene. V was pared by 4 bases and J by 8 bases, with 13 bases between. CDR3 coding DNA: TGCGCCAGCAGCCTTGGGACCGGCGATGAGCAGTTCTTC. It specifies CASSLGTGDEQFF.

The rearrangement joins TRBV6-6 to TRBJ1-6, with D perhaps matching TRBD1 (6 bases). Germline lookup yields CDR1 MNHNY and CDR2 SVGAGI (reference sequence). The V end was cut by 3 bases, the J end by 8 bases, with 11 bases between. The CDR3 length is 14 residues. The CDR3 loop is CASSYFGGDSPLHF. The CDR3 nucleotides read TGTGCCAGCAGTTATTTCGGGGGCGATTCACCCCTCCACTTT.

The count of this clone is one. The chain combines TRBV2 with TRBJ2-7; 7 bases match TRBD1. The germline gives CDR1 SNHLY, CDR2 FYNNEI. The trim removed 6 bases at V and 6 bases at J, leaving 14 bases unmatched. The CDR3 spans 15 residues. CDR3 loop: CASRTFSGTDTEQYF. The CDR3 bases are TGTGCCAGCAGAACCTTTTCCGGGACAGACACCGAGCAGTACTTC.

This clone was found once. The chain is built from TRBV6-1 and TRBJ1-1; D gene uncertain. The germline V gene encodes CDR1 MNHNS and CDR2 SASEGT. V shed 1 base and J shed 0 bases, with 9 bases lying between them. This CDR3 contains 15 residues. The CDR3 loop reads CASSEGVIMNTEAFF. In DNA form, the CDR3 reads TGTGCCAGCAGTGAAGGAGTCATCATGAACACTGAAGCTTTCTTT.

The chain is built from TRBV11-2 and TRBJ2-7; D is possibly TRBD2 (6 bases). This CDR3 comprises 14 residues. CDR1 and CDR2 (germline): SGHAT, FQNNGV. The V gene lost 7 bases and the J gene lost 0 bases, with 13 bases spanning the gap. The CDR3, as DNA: TGTGCCAGCACCCCCGGCGGGGACTCCTACGAGCAGTACTTC. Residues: CASTPGGDSYEQYF.